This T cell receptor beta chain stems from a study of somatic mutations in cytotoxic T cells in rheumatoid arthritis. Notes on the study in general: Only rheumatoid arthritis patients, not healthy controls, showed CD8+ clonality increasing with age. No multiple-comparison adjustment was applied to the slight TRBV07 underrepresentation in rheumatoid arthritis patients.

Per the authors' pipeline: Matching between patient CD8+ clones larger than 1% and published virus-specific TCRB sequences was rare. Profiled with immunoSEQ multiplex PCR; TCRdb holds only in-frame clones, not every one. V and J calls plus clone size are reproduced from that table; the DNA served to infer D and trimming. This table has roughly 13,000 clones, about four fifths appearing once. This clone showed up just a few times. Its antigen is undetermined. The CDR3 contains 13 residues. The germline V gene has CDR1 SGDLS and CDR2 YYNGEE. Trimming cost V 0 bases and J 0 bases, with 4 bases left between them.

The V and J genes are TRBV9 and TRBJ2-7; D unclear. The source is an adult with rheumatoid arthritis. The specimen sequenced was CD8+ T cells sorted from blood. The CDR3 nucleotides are TGTGCCAGCAGCGTAGGGGCCTCCTACGAGCAGTACTTC. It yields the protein CASSVGASYEQYF.